This T cell receptor beta chain was found in a study of blood T cell repertoires in COVID-19. Profiling relied on immunoSEQ multiplex PCR, and the TCRdb table lists in-frame clones only, not all of them. The table has roughly 63,000 clones, over 75% seen once. This clone came up many times. The CDR3 consists of 14 residues. Germline-derived CDR1 and CDR2 are SGHVS and FNYEAQ. Unmatched junction bases numbered 10, after V lost 8 bases and J lost 7 bases. The sample was peripheral blood. The TCR originated in a human donor in a cohort sampled during active COVID-19. The J gene is TRBJ2-7, the V gene TRBV7-6; TRBD2 aligns across 11 bases. The CDR3 protein is CASSATSGVEEQYF. In nucleotides, the CDR3 is TGTGCCAGCTCAGCGACTAGCGGGGTTGAGGAGCAGTACTTC.